The 17 T cell receptor beta chains below were found in one sample sequenced in a study of control samples from healthy donors and cancer patients. Profiled with immunoSEQ multiplex PCR; TCRdb holds only in-frame clones, not every one. The sample has about 30,000 clones; 70% to 90% are singletons. Sequencing was performed on PBMCs. These receptors were taken from a woman aged 60-70 years with head and neck cancer.

The rearrangement uses TRBV5-8 and TRBJ1-2, with unresolved D. The germline V gene has CDR1 SGHTS and CDR2 YDEGEE. The length of the CDR3 is 11 residues. V was trimmed by 4 bases and J by 10 bases, leaving 11 bases between them. The CDR3: CASSRLRFYTF. The CDR3 bases are TGTGCCAGCAGCCGCCTACGTTTCTACACCTTC.

This clone appeared once. V is TRBV2 and J is TRBJ2-3; 7 bases match TRBD2. Germline loops: CDR1 SNHLY, CDR2 FYNNEI. The CDR3 consists of 14 residues. V trimming: 2 bases; J trimming: 6 bases; junction bases outside the gene matches: 5. CDR3 DNA: TGTGCCAGCAGTGAACAGGCGGGGGAGGATACGCAGTATTTT. Its translation: CASSEQAGEDTQYF.

V usage is TRBV27 and J usage is TRBJ2-7, with 8 bases fitting TRBD1. The CDR3 contains 14 residues. Germline CDR1 and CDR2: MNHEY and SMNVEV (reference sequence). V lost 0 bases and J lost 6; bases outside the gene matches: 4. The CDR3 DNA reads as TGTGCCAGCAGTTTATCCACAGGGGGTTCCGAGCAGTACTTC. It yields the protein CASSLSTGGSEQYF.

V usage is TRBV29-1 and J usage is TRBJ2-7; 7 bases are a match to TRBD1. This CDR3 spans 12 amino acids. J lost 4 bases, V lost 4 bases, and 4 bases had no gene match. In germline, CDR1 is SQVTM, CDR2 ANQGSEA. The CDR3 reads CSVVRQGYEQYF. In DNA form, the CDR3 reads TGCAGCGTTGTGAGACAGGGATACGAGCAGTACTTC.

This CDR3 reads CASSQGVMGQGVEGYTF. In DNA, the CDR3 is TGTGCCAGCAGCCAAGGCGTGATGGGACAGGGGGTAGAGGGCTACACCTTC. This sequence joins TRBV3-1 (or the pseudogene TRBV3-2) and TRBJ1-2; 11 nucleotides line up with TRBD1. V trimming: 1 base; J trimming: 8 bases; junction bases outside the gene matches: 12. CDR1 and CDR2 from the germline V gene are LGHDT and YNNKEL (reference sequence). The CDR3 sequence is 17 residues long.

In DNA, the CDR3 is TGTGCCAGCATGACAGGGCCCCTCTCCTACGAGCAGTACTTC. Its translation is CASMTGPLSYEQYF. This chain connects TRBV2 to TRBJ2-7; 7 positions agree with TRBD1. This CDR3 spans 14 amino acids. V was pared by 7 bases and J by 0 bases, with 6 bases of the junction left unmatched. Germline CDR1 reads SNHLY; CDR2 reads FYNNEI.

The chain employs TRBV5-8 and TRBJ2-7, with TRBD2 identical over 15 bases. V shed 4 bases, J shed 6 bases, and the junction held 5 bases outside the gene matches. Germline V lookup: CDR1 SGHTS, CDR2 YDEGEE. The CDR3 consists of 15 residues. CDR3 sequence: CASSPRTSGRGEQYF. As DNA, the CDR3 is TGTGCCAGCAGCCCGCGGACTAGCGGGAGGGGCGAGCAGTACTTC. The entire variable domain, with the rest obtained from reference TRBV5-8 and TRBJ2-7, is as follows: EAGVTQSPTHLIKTRGQQATLRCSPISGHTSVYWYQQALGLGLQFLLWYDEGEERNRGNFPPRFSGRQFPNYSSELNVNALELEDSALYLCASSPRTSGRGEQYFGPGTRLTVT.

Details on this clone: This CDR3 is also generated by other DNA sequences in the sample. The rearrangement uses TRBV6-5 and TRBJ1-5, with unresolved D. This CDR3 contains 13 residues. Looked up from germline, CDR1 is MNHEY and CDR2 is SVGAGI. V dropped 2 bases and J dropped 5 bases, with 7 bases sitting between them. CDR3 sequence reads: CASSYRLDQPQHF. In nucleotides, the CDR3 is TGTGCCAGCAGTTACCGCCTCGATCAGCCCCAGCATTTT.

The chain employs TRBV9 and TRBJ2-2, with D possibly TRBD2 on 5 matching bases. With 0 bases removed from V and 8 bases from J, the gap between germline ends came to 14 bases. The CDR3 totals 15 residues. Germline assignment: CDR1 SGDLS and CDR2 YYNGEE. The DNA for the CDR3 is TGTGCCAGCAGCGTAGTTGGAGGATCAGCGGGGGAGCTGTTTTTT. Its translation: CASSVVGGSAGELFF.

V gene TRBV29-1 combines with J gene TRBJ2-3, with TRBD1 as a possible D gene (5 bases). The CDR3 has 13 residues. The V gene lost 7 bases and the J gene lost 8 bases, with 19 bases spanning the gap. Germline CDR1 and CDR2: SQVTM and ANQGSEA. The CDR3 nucleotides read TGCAGCGCTGTCCCGGCAGGGTTGGTTACGCAGTATTTT. Amino acid sequence: CSAVPAGLVTQYF.

The gene calls are TRBV6-5 and TRBJ1-6, with 8 bases that match TRBD1. CDR1 is MNHEY, CDR2 SVGAGI, per germline. The CDR3 covers 15 residues. V trimming: 0 bases; J trimming: 6 bases; junction bases outside the gene matches: 1. The CDR3 coding sequence is TGTGCCAGCAGTTACTCGGACAGGGCTAATTCACCCCTCCACTTT. Its translation: CASSYSDRANSPLHF.

This chain joins TRBV6-6 and TRBJ2-7; D might be TRBD1 or TRBD2, each matching 5 bases. V shed 2 bases and J shed 6 bases, with 17 bases lying between them. The length of the CDR3 is 15 residues. The germline V gene encodes CDR1 MNHNY and CDR2 SVGAGI (reference sequence). The CDR3 loop reads CASSYEFGGRGEQYF. CDR3 nucleotide sequence: TGTGCCAGCAGTTACGAGTTTGGGGGTCGGGGCGAGCAGTACTTC.

This chain joins TRBV5-1 and TRBJ2-1; 7 nucleotides line up with TRBD2. V lost 3 bases to trimming and J lost 9 bases; unmatched junction nucleotides: 9. CDR1 and CDR2 from the germline V gene are SGHRS and YFSETQ. This CDR3 is 14 amino acids long. The chain's CDR3 is CASSSTSSDSEQFF. The CDR3 DNA reads TGCGCCAGCAGCTCGACTAGCTCCGACAGTGAGCAGTTCTTC. Full variable domain (outside the CDR3, taken from reference TRBV5-1 and TRBJ2-1): KAGVTQTPRYLIKTRGQQVTLSCSPISGHRSVSWYQQTPGQGLQFLFEYFSETQRNKGNFPGRFSGRQFSNSRSEMNVSTLELGDSALYLCASSSTSSDSEQFFGPGTRLTVL.

This clone has a single count. The chain links TRBV4-3 to TRBJ2-3; 7 nucleotides align to TRBD1. This CDR3 is 15 amino acids long. Germline loops: CDR1 LGHNA, CDR2 YSLEER. The V segment lost 0 bases and the J segment 6 bases; nucleotides outside the gene matches: 6. The CDR3: CASSQDKGASDTQYF. The CDR3 nucleotides read TGCGCCAGCAGCCAAGATAAGGGGGCCTCCGATACGCAGTATTTT.

V and J are TRBV19 and TRBJ1-5, with a possible D match to TRBD1 (5 bases). Germline CDR1 reads LNHDA; CDR2 reads SQIVND (reference sequence). V lost 5 bases to trimming and J lost 1 base, with 9 bases between them. The CDR3 sequence is 14 residues long. The CDR3 DNA is TGTGCCAGTAGTGACAGACAGAGCAATCAGCCCCAGCATTTT. Translating gives CASSDRQSNQPQHF.

V is TRBV7-2 and J is TRBJ1-6; the D is unclear. V lost 3 bases and J 10 bases, leaving 7 bases between the germline ends. The CDR3 runs to 12 residues. The germline V gene has CDR1 SGHTA and CDR2 FQGNSA. CDR3 sequence: CTSSLGRSPLHF. CDR3 DNA sequence: TGTACCAGCAGCTTGGGGAGATCACCCCTCCACTTT.

The chain carries TRBV19 and TRBJ2-2; a possible D gene is TRBD1 (7 bases). The CDR3 consists of 19 residues. Trimming took 0 bases from V and 4 from J, leaving 21 bases between them. Germline lookup yields CDR1 LNHDA and CDR2 SQIVND (reference sequence). CDR3 in DNA: TGTGCCAGTAGTATAGATGGGGGTTGGAGGGGGCGTATCACCGGGGAGCTGTTTTTT. Protein product: CASSIDGGWRGRITGELFF. Variable domain in full (rest from reference TRBV19 and TRBJ2-2): DGGITQSPKYLFRKEGQNVTLSCEQNLNHDAMYWYRQDPGQGLRLIYYSQIVNDFQKGDIAEGYSVSREKKESFPLTVTSAQKNPTAFYLCASSIDGGWRGRITGELFFGEGSRLTVL.